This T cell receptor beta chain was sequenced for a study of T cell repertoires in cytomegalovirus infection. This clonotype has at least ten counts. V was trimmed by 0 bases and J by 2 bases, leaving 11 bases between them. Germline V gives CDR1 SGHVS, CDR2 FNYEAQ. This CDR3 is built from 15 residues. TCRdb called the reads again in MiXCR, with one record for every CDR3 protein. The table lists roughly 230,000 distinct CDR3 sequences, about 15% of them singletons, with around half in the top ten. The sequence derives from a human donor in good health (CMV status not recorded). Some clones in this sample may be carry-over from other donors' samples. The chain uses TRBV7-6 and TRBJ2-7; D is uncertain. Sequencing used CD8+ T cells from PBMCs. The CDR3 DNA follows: TGTGCCAGCAGCTTAGCGAGTGGAATCCCCTACGAGCAGTACTTC. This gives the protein CASSLASGIPYEQYF.